The clone carrying this TCR beta chain was counted only a few times. Seattle's enrolled individuals joined amid active infection and were then monitored longitudinally. The CDR3 covers 12 residues. CDR1 is MGHDK, CDR2 SYGVNS, per germline. The ends lost 7 bases at V and 8 bases at J; junction bases unmatched: 7. In the original workflow: Researchers report that nucleated cell counts were estimated from reference gene primer amplification. TCRdb's table, derived via immunoSEQ multiplex PCR, lists solely in-frame clones and lacks some. V and J calls and clone size are as listed in that table; D and trimming were resolved from the DNA. Of approximately 150,000 clones listed, roughly 80% were seen once; the top ten hold around 8.9%. The data stem from a study of blood T cell repertoires in COVID-19. For the study at large: Samples came from the United States, Italy and Spain, spanning acute and convalescent COVID-19. T cells, B-cell-depleted T cells, or PBMCs provided the cDNA or gDNA that served as material.

The rearrangement links TRBV25-1 to TRBJ1-2, with 7 nucleotides matching TRBD1. The sequenced material came from peripheral blood. The clonotype comes from an elderly woman with COVID-19, enrolled during active disease. CDR3 loop: CASMDRLGGYTF. CDR3 DNA: TGTGCCAGCATGGACAGGCTGGGGGGCTACACCTTC.